The clone carrying this T cell receptor (beta chain) came up once. Antigen: not known. This specimen belongs to a study of cytomegalovirus exposure and HLA in healthy donors. General study points: Upon later analysis, HLA-associated TCR beta chains proved more clonally expanded than other, equally common chains.

V lost 4 bases to trimming and J lost 5 bases; unmatched junction nucleotides: 7. The CDR3 consists of 16 residues. Germline CDR1 is MDHEN and CDR2 is SYDVKM. This PCR relied on a set of 60 Vbeta primers and 13 Jbeta primers. Libraries were prepared by immunoSEQ multiplex PCR; TCRdb keeps only in-frame clonotypes and omits some of them. The data contain about 150,000 clones, roughly 63% of them singletons. The sequence was obtained from a woman in her fifties or sixties in good health and CMV-seropositive. The chain carries TRBV28 and TRBJ2-7; TRBD2 matches at 14 bases. The sequencing sample was made of PBMCs. The CDR3: CASSSPGLAGGHEQYF. Written as DNA, the CDR3 is TGTGCCAGCAGTTCCCCCGGACTAGCGGGAGGACACGAGCAGTACTTC.